The clone carrying this T cell receptor (beta chain) was counted only a few times. Its specificity is not known. This CDR3 comprises 14 residues. Germline CDR1 reads MGHDK; CDR2 reads SYGVNS. Trimming took 0 bases from V and 9 from J, leaving 12 bases between them. Expressed TCRB transcripts were sequenced because the isolated RNA had all been reverse transcribed beforehand. This table comes from immunoSEQ multiplex PCR, and its TCRdb copy is limited to in-frame clones, with some not included. The sample lists over 150,000 clones, about 8% occurring once. The data were taken from a study of beta chain features in type 1 diabetes. Findings of the study overall: Shorter TCRB CDR3s, moderately but significantly so, were found in Type 1 diabetes patients in all four CD4+ subsets. Healthy donors had naive, central memory and Treg TCRB repertoires that appeared less similar than those seen among patients.

Averaging around 120 mL, one heparinised blood draw was given by each donor. Via CD45RO/CCR7/CD25/CD127/CD95/CD27, cells of the CD4+ naive, central memory, regulatory and stem cell-like memory subsets were sorted. Purities in excess of 95% were seen in all sorted populations. Input material: central memory CD4+ T cells from blood. V and J are TRBV25-1 and TRBJ2-1, with D unresolved. The receptor comes from a woman aged 40 to 50 with type 1 diabetes. Here the CDR3 DNA reads TGTGCCAGCAGTGAATACAAGGAAACGGGTGAGCAGTTCTTC. It is translated as CASSEYKETGEQFF.